The entry below gives a single T cell receptor beta chain sequence along with its context. Its matching antigen is unknown. This sample is part of a study of cytomegalovirus exposure and HLA in healthy donors. Study at large: Previous work identified 95 million to 140 million unique TCR beta sequences from around 200 million T cells.

Study findings and constraints: Highest at DRB1 and lowest at HLA-C, TCR association rates differed among HLA loci in a later analysis. Reportedly, fewer N-insertions than the approximately 690-donor mean appeared in an Asian-associated ancestry cluster in a later analysis. Association of a missense DCLRE1C variant with TCR beta V- and J-gene trimming was reported in a later analysis.

PCR used 60 Vbeta primers and 13 Jbeta primers. Using immunoSEQ multiplex PCR, the repertoire was profiled, and TCRdb retains in-frame clones only, with some absent. This sample carries about 110,000 clones, over 75% of them seen once, and the ten largest clones take around 8.6%. After removal of 5 bases from V and 4 bases from J, the junction contained 7 bases not matched to a gene. Per germline, CDR1 LGHNT and CDR2 FRNRAP. The CDR3 spans 14 residues. The sequence was obtained from a woman between 40 and 55 years old in good health and CMV-seropositive. The rearrangement joins TRBV12-5 to TRBJ2-7; 8 bases line up with TRBD1. Sequencing input: PBMCs. In DNA, the CDR3 is TGTGCTAGTGGTCCAGGACAGGGCGCATACGAGCAGTACTTC. It codes for CASGPGQGAYEQYF. The full variable domain, its missing parts supplied by reference TRBV12-5 and TRBJ2-7, is DARVTQTPRHKVTEMGQEVTMRCQPILGHNTVFWYRQTMMQGLELLAYFRNRAPLDDSGMPKDRFSAEMPDATLATLKIQPSEPRDSAVYFCASGPGQGAYEQYFGPGTRLTVT.